This T cell receptor (beta chain) originates from a study of tumour-infiltrating T cells in Burkitt lymphoma. Trimming at V came to 4 bases and at J to 6 bases, leaving 7 bases not matched to a gene. The CDR3 contains 14 residues. The V gene's germline CDR1 is SGHVS and CDR2 FQNEAQ. The method was immunoSEQ multiplex PCR; TCRdb's version includes in-frame clones alone and lacks a portion of them. The sample lists some 1,500 clones; just over 40% were seen once. This rearrangement joins TRBV7-8 to TRBJ2-3; 7 positions agree with TRBD1. The specimen sequenced was tumor tissue. This sequence was found in a human donor with Burkitt lymphoma. CDR3: CASSSRTGWDTQYF. CDR3 nucleotides: TGTGCCAGCAGCTCCCGGACAGGATGGGATACGCAGTATTTT.